Listed below are T cell receptor beta chains from one sample, sequenced in a study of blood T cell repertoires in COVID-19. The repertoire was sequenced with immunoSEQ multiplex PCR; TCRdb's copy has only in-frame clones and lacks some. The table lists approximately 190,000 clones, 85% to 90% of them singletons. The sequenced sample was peripheral blood. All receptors come from a man older than 75 with acute or convalescent COVID-19. Both conserved end residues are part of each CDR3. The order of the fields is V gene, J gene, clone size, D gene, CDR3 protein, CDR3 DNA. The D gene is left open where the match is weak. Some rows have no size entry. The others give once, few or many, or a class for an expanded clone.

TRBV5-1,TRBJ1-6,-,-,CASSFNPPGDNSPLHF,TGCGCCAGCAGCTTTAATCCCCCCGGGGATAATTCACCCCTCCACTTT
TRBV7-9,TRBJ2-2,-,-,CASRPSRAIGTGELFF,TGTGCCAGCAGACCCAGCAGGGCGATCGGCACCGGGGAGCTGTTTTTT
TRBV28,TRBJ2-7,-,TRBD2,CASSTPAGGRYYEQYF,TGTGCCAGCAGTACTCCCGCGGGCGGGAGGTACTACGAGCAGTACTTC
TRBV5-1,TRBJ2-7,-,TRBD1,CASSTLTGGYEQYF,TGCGCCAGCAGCACACTAACAGGGGGCTACGAGCAGTACTTC
TRBV6-5,TRBJ1-5,-,TRBD1,CASSSGIRGSNQPQHF,TGTGCCAGCAGTTCTGGGATCAGGGGGTCGAATCAGCCCCAGCATTTT
TRBV5-8,TRBJ2-2,-,TRBD1,CASSFSQGAGELFF,TGTGCCAGCAGCTTCTCGCAGGGGGCCGGGGAGCTGTTTTTT
TRBV24-1,TRBJ2-2,-,TRBD1,CATSGQGNTGELFF,TGTGCCACCAGTGGACAGGGGAACACCGGGGAGCTGTTTTTT
TRBV7-2,TRBJ2-6,-,-,CASNQVGGANVLTF,TGTGCCAGCAACCAAGTCGGGGGGGCCAACGTCCTGACTTTC
TRBV5-1,TRBJ1-3,-,-,CASSLAAASGNTIYF,TGCGCCAGCAGCTTGGCGGCAGCGTCTGGAAACACCATATATTTT
TRBV10-3,TRBJ2-7,-,-,CAISEGGGGPGSYEQYF,TGTGCCATCAGTGAGGGTGGGGGAGGCCCGGGATCCTACGAGCAGTACTTC
TRBV11-3,TRBJ2-2,-,-,CASSLASRGTGELFF,TGTGCCAGCAGCTTGGCTAGCCGGGGCACCGGGGAGCTGTTTTTT
TRBV6-4,TRBJ2-2,-,TRBD2,CASSLLAGGPAGELFF,TGTGCCAGCAGTCTACTAGCGGGAGGGCCCGCCGGGGAGCTGTTTTTT
TRBV19,TRBJ1-4,-,-,CASSRQSTVANEKLFF,TGTGCCAGTAGCCGCCAGAGTACAGTAGCTAATGAAAAACTGTTTTTT
TRBV6-4,TRBJ1-5,-,-,CASSEWPVNQPQHF,TGTGCCAGCAGTGAATGGCCAGTAAATCAGCCCCAGCATTTT
TRBV2,TRBJ1-1,-,-,CASTRQVLTEAFF,TGTGCCAGCACCCGCCAGGTCCTCACTGAAGCTTTCTTT
TRBV19,TRBJ2-4,-,-,CASSEGLAKNIQYF,TGTGCCAGTAGTGAGGGACTAGCCAAAAACATTCAGTACTTC
TRBV13,TRBJ2-7,-,TRBD1,CASSPLEETGQGRKQYF,TGTGCCAGCAGCCCCCTTGAAGAGACGGGACAGGGGCGCAAGCAGTACTTC
TRBV11-3,TRBJ1-2,-,TRBD1,CASSHSQGARGYTF,TGTGCCAGCAGCCATTCGCAGGGGGCTCGTGGCTACACCTTC
TRBV9,TRBJ1-2,few,-,CASSPLGGRTGGYGYTF,TGTGCCAGCAGCCCTCTCGGGGGGCGCACGGGGGGCTATGGCTACACCTTC
TRBV7-2,TRBJ2-1,-,TRBD2,CASSLAQLAGGPWEQFF,TGTGCCAGCAGCTTAGCGCAGCTAGCGGGAGGGCCATGGGAGCAGTTCTTC
TRBV5-4,TRBJ2-1,-,TRBD1,CASSKDRGGYNEQFF,TGTGCCAGCAGCAAGGACAGGGGAGGGTACAATGAGCAGTTCTTC
TRBV27,TRBJ1-4,-,TRBD1,CASSLSGDREEKLFF,TGTGCCAGCAGTTTATCTGGAGACAGGGAAGAAAAACTGTTTTTT
TRBV6-6,TRBJ1-4,-,TRBD1,CASGGTGGFIEKLFF,TGTGCCAGCGGGGGAACAGGGGGCTTTATTGAAAAACTGTTTTTT
TRBV6-5,TRBJ1-5,once,-,CASSYSMSQPQHF,TGTGCCAGCAGTTACTCGATGAGTCAGCCCCAGCATTTT
TRBV5-1,TRBJ2-3,-,TRBD2,CASSLVGSGSRADTQYF,TGCGCCAGCAGCTTGGTTGGTAGCGGGAGTCGGGCAGATACGCAGTATTTT
TRBV6-5,TRBJ2-7,-,-,CASSPTWGGEQYF,TGTGCCAGCAGCCCCACCTGGGGCGGCGAGCAGTACTTC
TRBV5-1,TRBJ1-1,once,TRBD1,CASSGRGGGDTEAFF,TGCGCCAGCAGCGGCCGCGGAGGGGGCGACACTGAAGCTTTCTTT
TRBV18,TRBJ1-3,few,-,CASARGDRAFWDLSGNTIYF,TGTGCCAGCGCACGGGGGGACCGTGCTTTTTGGGATCTCTCTGGAAACACCATATATTTT
TRBV24-1,TRBJ2-1,-,TRBD1,CATSDWRGGGNYNEQFF,TGTGCCACCAGTGATTGGAGAGGGGGCGGTAACTACAATGAGCAGTTCTTC
TRBV28,TRBJ1-1,-,-,CASSFGLTNTEAFF,TGTGCCAGCAGTTTTGGACTGACCAACACTGAAGCTTTCTTT
TRBV30,TRBJ1-6,-,-,CAWGQPNSPLHF,TGTGCCTGGGGACAGCCCAATTCACCCCTCCACTTT
TRBV7-2,TRBJ2-2,-,-,CASSLSGANTGELFF,TGTGCCAGCAGCTTATCGGGGGCGAACACCGGGGAGCTGTTTTTT
TRBV5-1,TRBJ2-4,-,TRBD1,CASTVDRLAKNIQYF,TGCGCCAGCACCGTGGACAGGCTAGCCAAAAACATTCAGTACTTC
TRBV9,TRBJ2-3,-,TRBD2,CASSEGASGFTDTQYF,TGTGCCAGCAGCGAAGGGGCTAGCGGATTCACAGATACGCAGTATTTT
TRBV2,TRBJ2-1,-,TRBD1,CASGDRVLYNEQFF,TGTGCCAGCGGAGACAGGGTTTTATACAATGAGCAGTTCTTC
TRBV11-2,TRBJ1-1,-,-,CASSLVQANTEAFF,TGTGCCAGCAGCTTAGTCCAGGCTAACACTGAAGCTTTCTTT
TRBV29-1,TRBJ2-5,-,TRBD2,CSVLLAGGSRETQYF,TGCAGCGTCTTACTAGCGGGAGGTTCTCGAGAGACCCAGTACTTC
TRBV24-1,TRBJ2-3,-,-,CATSDRLRGSTDTQYF,TGTGCCACCAGTGATCGCCTTAGGGGGAGCACAGATACGCAGTATTTT
TRBV5-1,TRBJ2-3,-,-,CASSFRTSTDTQYF,TGCGCCAGCAGCTTTAGGACTAGCACAGATACGCAGTATTTT
TRBV27,TRBJ2-1,-,TRBD2,CASSLRLAGGPRFF,TGTGCCAGCAGTCTCCGACTAGCGGGAGGGCCCCGGTTCTTC
TRBV18,TRBJ2-3,-,TRBD2,CASSRTSGRALDTQYF,TGTGCCAGCTCACGCACTAGCGGGAGGGCCCTAGATACGCAGTATTTT
TRBV9,TRBJ2-7,-,TRBD2,CASSTSAGAYEQYF,TGTGCCAGCAGCACATCAGCGGGGGCCTACGAGCAGTACTTC
TRBV11-3,TRBJ2-5,-,-,CASSLAGDETQYF,TGTGCCAGCAGCTTAGCCGGAGACGAGACCCAGTACTTC
TRBV24-1,TRBJ2-1,-,TRBD1,CATAADRGRINEQFF,TGTGCCACGGCGGCGGACAGGGGCCGAATAAATGAGCAGTTCTTC
TRBV7-3,TRBJ2-1,-,TRBD2,CASSLRGSQGLAGEGHVNEQFF,TGTGCCAGCAGCTTAAGGGGCAGCCAGGGACTAGCGGGAGAGGGGCACGTTAATGAGCAGTTCTTC
TRBV18,TRBJ1-2,-,-,CASSPPNKDFYGYTF,TGTGCCAGCTCACCACCTAACAAAGACTTCTATGGCTACACCTTC
TRBV18,TRBJ2-5,-,-,CASSPTGQQETQYF,TGTGCCAGCTCACCAACAGGGCAACAAGAGACCCAGTACTTC
TRBV7-2,TRBJ1-1,-,-,CASSLARGSMNTEAFF,TGTGCCAGCAGCTTAGCGCGGGGCAGCATGAACACTGAAGCTTTCTTT
TRBV11-2,TRBJ2-3,-,-,CASSRTTADTQYF,TGTGCCAGCAGCCGGACGACAGCAGATACGCAGTATTTT